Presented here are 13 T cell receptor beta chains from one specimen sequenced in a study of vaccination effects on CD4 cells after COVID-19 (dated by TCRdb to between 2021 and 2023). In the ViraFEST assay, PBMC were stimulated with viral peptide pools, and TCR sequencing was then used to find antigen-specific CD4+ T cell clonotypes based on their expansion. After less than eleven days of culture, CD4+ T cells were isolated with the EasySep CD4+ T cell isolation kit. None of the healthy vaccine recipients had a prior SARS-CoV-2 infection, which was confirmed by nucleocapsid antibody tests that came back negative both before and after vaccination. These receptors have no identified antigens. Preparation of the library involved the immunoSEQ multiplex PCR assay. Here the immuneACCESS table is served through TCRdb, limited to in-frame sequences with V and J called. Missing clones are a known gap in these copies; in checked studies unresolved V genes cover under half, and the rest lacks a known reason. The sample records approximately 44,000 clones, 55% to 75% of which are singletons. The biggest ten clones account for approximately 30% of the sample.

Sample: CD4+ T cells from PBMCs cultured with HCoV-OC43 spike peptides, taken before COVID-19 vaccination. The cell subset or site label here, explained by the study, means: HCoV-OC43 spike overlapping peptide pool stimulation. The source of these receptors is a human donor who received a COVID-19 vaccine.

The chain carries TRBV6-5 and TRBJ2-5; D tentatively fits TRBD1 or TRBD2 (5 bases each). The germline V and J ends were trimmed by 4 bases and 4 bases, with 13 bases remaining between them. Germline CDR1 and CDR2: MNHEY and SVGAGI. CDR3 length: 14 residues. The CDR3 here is CASSSLIGGETQYF. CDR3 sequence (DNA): TGTGCCAGCAGTTCCTTAATTGGGGGAGAGACCCAGTACTTC.

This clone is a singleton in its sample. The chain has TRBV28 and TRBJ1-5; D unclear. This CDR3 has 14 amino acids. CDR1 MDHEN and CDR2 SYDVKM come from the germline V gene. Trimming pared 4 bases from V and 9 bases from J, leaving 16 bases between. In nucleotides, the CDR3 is TGTGCCAGCAGTTCAAAGGGCGGGCCTACGCCCCAGCATTTT. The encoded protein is CASSSKGGPTPQHF.

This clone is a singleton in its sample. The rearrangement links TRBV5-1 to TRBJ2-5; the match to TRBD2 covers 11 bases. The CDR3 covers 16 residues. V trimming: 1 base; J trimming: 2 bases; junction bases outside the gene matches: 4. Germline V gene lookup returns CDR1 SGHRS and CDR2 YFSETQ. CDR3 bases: TGCGCCAGCAGCTTGTGGGCTAGCGGGGGGCAAGAGACCCAGTACTTC. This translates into CASSLWASGGQETQYF. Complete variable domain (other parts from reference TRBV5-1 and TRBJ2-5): KAGVTQTPRYLIKTRGQQVTLSCSPISGHRSVSWYQQTPGQGLQFLFEYFSETQRNKGNFPGRFSGRQFSNSRSEMNVSTLELGDSALYLCASSLWASGGQETQYFGPGTRLLVL.

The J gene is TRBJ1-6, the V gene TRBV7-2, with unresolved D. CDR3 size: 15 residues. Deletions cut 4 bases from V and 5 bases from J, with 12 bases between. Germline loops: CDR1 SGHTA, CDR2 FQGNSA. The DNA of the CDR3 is TGTGCCAGCAGCTGGGCAAAGATGGATAATTCACCCCTCCACTTT. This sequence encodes CASSWAKMDNSPLHF.

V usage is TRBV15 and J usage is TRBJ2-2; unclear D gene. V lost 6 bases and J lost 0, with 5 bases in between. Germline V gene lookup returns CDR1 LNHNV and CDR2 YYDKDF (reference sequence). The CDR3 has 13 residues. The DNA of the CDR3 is TGTGCCACCAGGGCTACGAACACCGGGGAGCTGTTTTTT. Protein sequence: CATRATNTGELFF.

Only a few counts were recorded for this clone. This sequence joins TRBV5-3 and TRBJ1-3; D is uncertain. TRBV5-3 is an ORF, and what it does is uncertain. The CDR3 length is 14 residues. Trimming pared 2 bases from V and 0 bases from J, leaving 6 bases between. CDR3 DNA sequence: TGTGCCAGAAGCTTAAAGAACTCTGGAAACACCATATATTTT. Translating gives CARSLKNSGNTIYF.

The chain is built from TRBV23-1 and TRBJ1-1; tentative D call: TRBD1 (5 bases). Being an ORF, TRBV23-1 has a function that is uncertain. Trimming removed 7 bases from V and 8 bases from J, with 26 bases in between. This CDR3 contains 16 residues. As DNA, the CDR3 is TGCGCCAGCACCTCCTTACGCGGGACCCGCCGGAGAGAAGCTTTCTTT. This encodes CASTSLRGTRRREAFF.

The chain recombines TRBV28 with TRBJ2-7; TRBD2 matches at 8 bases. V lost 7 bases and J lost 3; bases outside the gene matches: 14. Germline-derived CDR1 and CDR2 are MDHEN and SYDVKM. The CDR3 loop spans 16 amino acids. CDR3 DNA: TGTGCCAGCACCCGGGAGGGGTGGACTCAGGACTACGAGCAGTACTTC. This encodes CASTREGWTQDYEQYF.

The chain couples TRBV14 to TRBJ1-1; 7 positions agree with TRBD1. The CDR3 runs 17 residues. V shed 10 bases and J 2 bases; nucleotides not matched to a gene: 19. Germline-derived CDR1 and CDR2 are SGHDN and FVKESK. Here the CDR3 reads CATHSRREGARNTEAFF. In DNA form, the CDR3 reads TGTGCCACTCACTCTAGAAGGGAGGGGGCCAGAAACACTGAAGCTTTCTTT.

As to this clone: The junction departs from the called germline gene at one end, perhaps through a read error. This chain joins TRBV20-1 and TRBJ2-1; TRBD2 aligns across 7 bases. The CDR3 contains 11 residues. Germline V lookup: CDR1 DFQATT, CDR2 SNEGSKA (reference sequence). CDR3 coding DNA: TGCAGTGCCCGGGCGACTAGCCGGTTGCTCTTC. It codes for CSARATSRLLF.

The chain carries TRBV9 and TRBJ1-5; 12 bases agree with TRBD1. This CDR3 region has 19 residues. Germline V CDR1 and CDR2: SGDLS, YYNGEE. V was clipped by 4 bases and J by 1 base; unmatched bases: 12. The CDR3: CASSNPPGQGASSNQPQHF. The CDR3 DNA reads TGTGCCAGCAGCAACCCTCCGGGACAGGGGGCTTCCAGCAATCAGCCCCAGCATTTT.

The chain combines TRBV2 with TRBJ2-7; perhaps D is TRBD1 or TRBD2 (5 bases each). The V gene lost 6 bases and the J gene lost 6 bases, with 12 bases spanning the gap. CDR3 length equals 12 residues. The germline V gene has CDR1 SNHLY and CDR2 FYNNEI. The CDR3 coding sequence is TGTGCCAGCAGCAGGGACCTGAGCGAGCAGTACTTC. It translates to CASSRDLSEQYF.

The CDR3 coding sequence is TGCAGTGCTAGTTCCCGGATCGGGCCTAGGGATCAGCCCCAGCATTTT. It translates to CSASSRIGPRDQPQHF. The chain joins TRBV20-1 to TRBJ1-5; D gene uncertain. Germline assignment: CDR1 DFQATT and CDR2 SNEGSKA (reference sequence). This CDR3 region has 16 residues. Trimming stripped 3 bases from V and 5 bases from J, with 20 bases between.